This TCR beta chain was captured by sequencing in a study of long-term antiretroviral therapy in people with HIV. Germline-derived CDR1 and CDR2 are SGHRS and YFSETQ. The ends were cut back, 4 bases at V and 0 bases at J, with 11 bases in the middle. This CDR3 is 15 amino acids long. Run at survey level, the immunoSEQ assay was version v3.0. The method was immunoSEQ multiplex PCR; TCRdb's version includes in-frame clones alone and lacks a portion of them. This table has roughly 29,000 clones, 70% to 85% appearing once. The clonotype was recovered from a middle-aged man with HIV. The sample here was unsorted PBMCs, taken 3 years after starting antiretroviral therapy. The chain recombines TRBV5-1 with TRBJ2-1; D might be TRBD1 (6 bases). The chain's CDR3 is CASSGDRSSYNEQFF. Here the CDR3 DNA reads TGCGCCAGCAGCGGCGACAGGAGCTCCTACAATGAGCAGTTCTTC.